The 4 T cell receptor beta chains below all came from one sample that was sequenced in a study of blood T cell repertoires in COVID-19. Sequenced by immunoSEQ multiplex PCR; TCRdb stores in-frame clones only, minus some. The sample holds 85,000 to 120,000 clones; about 88% are singletons and the top ten take under 3%. What was sequenced was peripheral blood. The receptors here all came from a man aged 50 to 60 with active or convalescent COVID-19.

V usage is TRBV29-1 and J usage is TRBJ1-1; D is unclear. The CDR3 consists of 13 residues. CDR1 and CDR2 (germline): SQVTM, ANQGSEA. V was pared by 5 bases and J by 1 base, with 11 bases between. CDR3 residues: CSVRSGSNTEAFF. In DNA form, the CDR3 reads TGCAGCGTTCGATCCGGGTCGAACACTGAAGCTTTCTTT.

The chain couples TRBV9 to TRBJ2-5, with no clear D. The CDR3 loop spans 14 amino acids. V lost 0 bases to trimming and J lost 0 bases, with 6 bases between them. Germline V gives CDR1 SGDLS, CDR2 YYNGEE. The CDR3 protein is CASSVGFDQETQYF. The CDR3, as DNA: TGTGCCAGCAGCGTAGGTTTCGACCAAGAGACCCAGTACTTC.

The genes are TRBV12-3 or TRBV12-4 and TRBJ2-7; D perhaps matches TRBD2 (6 bases). The CDR3 length is 13 residues. V was clipped by 3 bases and J by 4 bases, with 10 bases between them. CDR3 amino acids: CASSFETSYEQYF. CDR3 nucleotides: TGTGCCAGCAGTTTCGAGACTAGTTACGAGCAGTACTTC.

The CDR3 loop is CASSLTEYSNQPQHF. The CDR3 bases are TGTGCCAGCAGCTTGACAGAGTATAGCAATCAGCCCCAGCATTTT. The chain uses TRBV28 and TRBJ1-5; possibly TRBD1 for D (5 bases). This CDR3 contains 15 residues. Per the germline V gene, CDR1 is MDHEN and CDR2 is SYDVKM. Trimming removed 6 bases from V and 0 bases from J, with 12 bases in between.